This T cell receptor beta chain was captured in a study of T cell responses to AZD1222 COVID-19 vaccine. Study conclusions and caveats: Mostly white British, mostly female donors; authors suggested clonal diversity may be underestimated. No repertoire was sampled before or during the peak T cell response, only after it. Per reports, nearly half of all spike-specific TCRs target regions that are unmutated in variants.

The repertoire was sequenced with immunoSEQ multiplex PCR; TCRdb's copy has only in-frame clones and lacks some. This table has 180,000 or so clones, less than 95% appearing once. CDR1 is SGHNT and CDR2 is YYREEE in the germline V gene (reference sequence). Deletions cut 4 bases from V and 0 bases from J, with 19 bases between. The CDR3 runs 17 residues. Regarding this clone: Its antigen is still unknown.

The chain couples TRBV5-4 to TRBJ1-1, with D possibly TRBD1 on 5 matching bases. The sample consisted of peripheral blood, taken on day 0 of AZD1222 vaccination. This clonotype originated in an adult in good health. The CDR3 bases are TGTGCCAGCAGCGCCGGACAACCGACCATCTTGAACACTGAAGCTTTCTTT. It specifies CASSAGQPTILNTEAFF.